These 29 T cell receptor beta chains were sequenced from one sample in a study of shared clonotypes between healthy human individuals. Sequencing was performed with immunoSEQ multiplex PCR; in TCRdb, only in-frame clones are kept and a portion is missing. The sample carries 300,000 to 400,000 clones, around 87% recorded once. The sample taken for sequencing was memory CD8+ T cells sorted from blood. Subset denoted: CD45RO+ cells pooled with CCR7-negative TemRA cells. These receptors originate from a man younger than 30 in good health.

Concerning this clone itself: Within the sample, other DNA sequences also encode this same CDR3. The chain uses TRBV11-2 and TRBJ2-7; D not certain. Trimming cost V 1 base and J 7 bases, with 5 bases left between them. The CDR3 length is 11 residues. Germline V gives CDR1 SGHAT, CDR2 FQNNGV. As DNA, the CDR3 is TGTGCCAGCAGCTTAGCCTGGGAGCAGTACTTC. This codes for CASSLAWEQYF.

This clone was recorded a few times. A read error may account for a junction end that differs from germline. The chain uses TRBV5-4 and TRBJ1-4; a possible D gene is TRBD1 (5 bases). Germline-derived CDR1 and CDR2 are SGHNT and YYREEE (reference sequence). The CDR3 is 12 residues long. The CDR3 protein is CASSLLGERLFF. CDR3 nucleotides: TGTGCCAGCAGCTTGTTGGGGGAAAGACTGTTTTTT.

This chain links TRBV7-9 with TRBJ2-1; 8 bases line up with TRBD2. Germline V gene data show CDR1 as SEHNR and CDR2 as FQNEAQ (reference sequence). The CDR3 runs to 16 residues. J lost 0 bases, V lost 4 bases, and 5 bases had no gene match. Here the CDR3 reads CASSSWAGGSYNEQFF. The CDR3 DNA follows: TGTGCCAGCAGCTCCTGGGCGGGAGGCTCCTACAATGAGCAGTTCTTC.

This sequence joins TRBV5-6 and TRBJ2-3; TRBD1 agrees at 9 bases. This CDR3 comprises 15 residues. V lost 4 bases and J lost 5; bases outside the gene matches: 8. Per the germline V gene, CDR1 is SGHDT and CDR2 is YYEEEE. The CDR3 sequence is CASSGGQGGIDTQYF. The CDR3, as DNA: TGTGCCAGCAGCGGGGGACAGGGAGGGATAGATACGCAGTATTTT.

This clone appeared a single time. Here the CDR3 reads CASSQEGTSYGYTF. Written as DNA, the CDR3 is TGCGCCAGCAGCCAAGAAGGGACAAGCTATGGCTACACCTTC. The chain couples TRBV4-1 to TRBJ1-2, with a tentative D call TRBD1 (6 bases). Deletions cut 0 bases from V and 4 bases from J, with 9 bases between. The CDR3 sequence is 14 residues long. Per germline, CDR1 MGHRA and CDR2 YSYEKL.

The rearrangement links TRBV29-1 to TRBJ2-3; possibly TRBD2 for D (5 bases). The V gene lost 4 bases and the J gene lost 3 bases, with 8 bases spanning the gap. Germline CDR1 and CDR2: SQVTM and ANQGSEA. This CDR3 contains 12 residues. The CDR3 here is CSVVTGTDTQYF. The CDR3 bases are TGCAGCGTTGTGACGGGAACAGATACGCAGTATTTT.

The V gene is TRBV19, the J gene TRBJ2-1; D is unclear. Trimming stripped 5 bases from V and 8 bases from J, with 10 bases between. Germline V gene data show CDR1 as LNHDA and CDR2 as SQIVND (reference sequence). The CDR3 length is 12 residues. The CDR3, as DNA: TGTGCCAGTAGTCTGCCGGGCCATGAGCAGTTCTTC. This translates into CASSLPGHEQFF.

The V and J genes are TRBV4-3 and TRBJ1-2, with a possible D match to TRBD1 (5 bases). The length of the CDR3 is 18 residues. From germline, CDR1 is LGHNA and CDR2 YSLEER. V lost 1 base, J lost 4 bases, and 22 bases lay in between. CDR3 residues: CASSQVDLLGEGLYGYTF. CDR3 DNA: TGCGCCAGCAGCCAAGTTGATTTGTTGGGGGAGGGCCTCTATGGCTACACCTTC.

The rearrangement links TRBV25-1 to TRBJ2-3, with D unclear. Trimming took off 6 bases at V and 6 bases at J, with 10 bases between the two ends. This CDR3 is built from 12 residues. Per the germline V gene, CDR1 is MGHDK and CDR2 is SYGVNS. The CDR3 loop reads CASSESTDTQYF. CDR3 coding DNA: TGTGCCAGCAGCGAGTCTACGGATACGCAGTATTTT.

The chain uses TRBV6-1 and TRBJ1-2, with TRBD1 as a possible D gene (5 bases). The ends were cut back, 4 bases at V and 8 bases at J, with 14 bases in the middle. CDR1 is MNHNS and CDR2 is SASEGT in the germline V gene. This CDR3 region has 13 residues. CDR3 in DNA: TGTGCCAGCAGTGTTTCCGACAGCCAGGGCTACACCTTC. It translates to CASSVSDSQGYTF.

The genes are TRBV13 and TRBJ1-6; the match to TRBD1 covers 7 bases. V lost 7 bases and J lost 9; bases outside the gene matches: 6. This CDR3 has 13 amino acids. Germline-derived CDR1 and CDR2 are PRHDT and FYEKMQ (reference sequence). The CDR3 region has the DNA TGTGCCAGCACGACAGGGCTTAGTTCACCCCTCCACTTT. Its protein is CASTTGLSSPLHF. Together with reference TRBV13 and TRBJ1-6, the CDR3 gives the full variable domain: AAGVIQSPRHLIKEKRETATLKCYPIPRHDTVYWYQQGPGQDPQFLISFYEKMQSDKGSIPDRFSAQQFSDYHSELNMSSLELGDSALYFCASTTGLSSPLHFGNGTRLTVT.

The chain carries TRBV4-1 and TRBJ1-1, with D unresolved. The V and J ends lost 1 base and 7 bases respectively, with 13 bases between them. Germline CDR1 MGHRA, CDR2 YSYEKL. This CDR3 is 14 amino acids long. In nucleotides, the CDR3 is TGCGCCAGCAGCCAAGCCGCGGACTTTCGTGAAGCTTTCTTT. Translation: CASSQAADFREAFF.

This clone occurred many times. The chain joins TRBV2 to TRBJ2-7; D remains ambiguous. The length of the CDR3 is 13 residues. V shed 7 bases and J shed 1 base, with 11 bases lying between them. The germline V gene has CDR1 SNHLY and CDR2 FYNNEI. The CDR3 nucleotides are TGTGCCAGCACTGTGGAATCTTCCTACGAGCAGTACTTC. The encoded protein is CASTVESSYEQYF.

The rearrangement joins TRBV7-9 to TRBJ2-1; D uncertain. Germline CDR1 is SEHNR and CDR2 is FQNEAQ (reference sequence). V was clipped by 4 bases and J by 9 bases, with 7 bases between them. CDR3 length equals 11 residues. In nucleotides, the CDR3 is TGTGCCAGCAGCTCATACGGTGAGCAGTTCTTC. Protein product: CASSSYGEQFF.

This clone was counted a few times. The CDR3 DNA is TGTGCCAGCAGGGGCAAATTTGAAGCTTTCTTT. The encoded protein is CASRGKFEAFF. The chain recombines TRBV6-1 with TRBJ1-1; D not certain. The CDR3 loop spans 11 amino acids. Trimming removed 6 bases from V and 7 bases from J, with 9 bases in between. The germline CDR1 and CDR2 sequences are MNHNS and SASEGT.

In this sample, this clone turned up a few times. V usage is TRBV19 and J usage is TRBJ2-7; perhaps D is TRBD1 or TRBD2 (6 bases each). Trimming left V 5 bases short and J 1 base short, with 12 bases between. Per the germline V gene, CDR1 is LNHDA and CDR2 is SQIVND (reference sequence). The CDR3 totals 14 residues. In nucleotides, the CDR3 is TGTGCCAGTAGTGTCACAGGGACTTCCTACGAGCAGTACTTC. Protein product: CASSVTGTSYEQYF.

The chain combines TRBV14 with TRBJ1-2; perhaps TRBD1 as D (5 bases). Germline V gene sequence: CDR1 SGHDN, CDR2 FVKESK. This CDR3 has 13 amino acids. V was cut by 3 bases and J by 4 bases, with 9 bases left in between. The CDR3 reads CASSHGAAYGYTF. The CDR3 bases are TGTGCCAGCAGCCATGGGGCGGCCTATGGCTACACCTTC.

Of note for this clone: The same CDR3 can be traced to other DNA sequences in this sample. CDR3 sequence (DNA): TGTGCCAGCAGCGTAGGGGGGACAGTTTCCTACAATGAGCAGTTCTTC. Translation: CASSVGGTVSYNEQFF. The rearrangement uses TRBV9 and TRBJ2-1; 7 bases match TRBD1. With V trimmed by 0 bases and J by 1 base, 4 bases remained unmatched. There are 16 residues in the CDR3. Germline V gene data show CDR1 as SGDLS and CDR2 as YYNGEE.

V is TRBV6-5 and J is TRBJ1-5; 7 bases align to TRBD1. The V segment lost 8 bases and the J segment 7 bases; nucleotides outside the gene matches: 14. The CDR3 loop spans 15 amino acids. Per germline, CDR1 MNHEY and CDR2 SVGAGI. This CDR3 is CASWSGQGVKQPQHF. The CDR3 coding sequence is TGTGCCAGCTGGTCCGGTCAGGGGGTTAAGCAGCCCCAGCATTTT.

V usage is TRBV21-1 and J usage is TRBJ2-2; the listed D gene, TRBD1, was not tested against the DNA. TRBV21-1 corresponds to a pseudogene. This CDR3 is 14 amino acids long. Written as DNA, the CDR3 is TGTGCCAGCAGACACGGACAGGGCACCGGGGAGCTGTTTTTT. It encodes CASRHGQGTGELFF.

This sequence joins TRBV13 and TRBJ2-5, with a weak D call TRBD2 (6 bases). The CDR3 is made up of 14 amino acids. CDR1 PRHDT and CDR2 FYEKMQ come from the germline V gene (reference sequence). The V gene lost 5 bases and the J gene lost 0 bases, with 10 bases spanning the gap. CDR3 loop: CASSEWDYQETQYF. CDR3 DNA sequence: TGTGCCAGCAGCGAATGGGACTACCAAGAGACCCAGTACTTC.

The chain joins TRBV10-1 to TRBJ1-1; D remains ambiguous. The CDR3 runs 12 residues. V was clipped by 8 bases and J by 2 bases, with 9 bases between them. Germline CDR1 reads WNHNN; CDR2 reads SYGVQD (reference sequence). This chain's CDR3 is CASRTINTEAFF. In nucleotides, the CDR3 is TGCGCCAGCCGTACAATCAACACTGAAGCTTTCTTT.

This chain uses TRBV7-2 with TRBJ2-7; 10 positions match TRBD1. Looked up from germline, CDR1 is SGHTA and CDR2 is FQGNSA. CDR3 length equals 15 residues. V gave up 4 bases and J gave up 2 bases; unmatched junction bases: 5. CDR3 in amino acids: CASSWGQGRTYEQYF. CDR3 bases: TGTGCCAGCAGCTGGGGACAGGGGCGAACCTACGAGCAGTACTTC.

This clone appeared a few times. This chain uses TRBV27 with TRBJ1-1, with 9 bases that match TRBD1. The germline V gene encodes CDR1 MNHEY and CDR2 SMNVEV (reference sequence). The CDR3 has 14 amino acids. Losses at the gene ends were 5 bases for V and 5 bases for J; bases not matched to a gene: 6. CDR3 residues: CASSPTGGRTEAFF. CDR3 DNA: TGTGCCAGCAGTCCCACAGGGGGCCGAACTGAAGCTTTCTTT.

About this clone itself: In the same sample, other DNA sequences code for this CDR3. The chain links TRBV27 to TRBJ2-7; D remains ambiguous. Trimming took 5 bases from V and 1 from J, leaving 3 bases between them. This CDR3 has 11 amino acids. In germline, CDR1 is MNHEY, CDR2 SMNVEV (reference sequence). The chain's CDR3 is CASSGSYEQYF. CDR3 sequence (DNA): TGTGCCAGCAGTGGGTCCTACGAGCAGTACTTC.

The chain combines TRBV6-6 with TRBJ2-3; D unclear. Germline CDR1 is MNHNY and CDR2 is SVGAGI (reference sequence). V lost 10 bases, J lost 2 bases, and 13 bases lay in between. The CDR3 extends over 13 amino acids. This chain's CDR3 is CATLEPFTDTQYF. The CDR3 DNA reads TGTGCCACTCTCGAGCCTTTCACAGATACGCAGTATTTT.

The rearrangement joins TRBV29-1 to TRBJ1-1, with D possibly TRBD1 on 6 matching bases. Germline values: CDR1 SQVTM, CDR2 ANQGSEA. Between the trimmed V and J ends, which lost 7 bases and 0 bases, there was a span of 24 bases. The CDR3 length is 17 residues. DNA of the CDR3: TGCAGCGCCCGGACAGTGGATGGGGTGTACATGAACACTGAAGCTTTCTTT. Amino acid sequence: CSARTVDGVYMNTEAFF. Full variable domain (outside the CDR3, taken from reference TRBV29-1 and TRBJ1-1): SAVISQKPSRDICQRGTSLTIQCQVDSQVTMMFWYRQQPGQSLTLIATANQGSEATYESGFVIDKFPISRPNLTFSTLTVSNMSPEDSSIYLCSARTVDGVYMNTEAFFGQGTRLTVV.

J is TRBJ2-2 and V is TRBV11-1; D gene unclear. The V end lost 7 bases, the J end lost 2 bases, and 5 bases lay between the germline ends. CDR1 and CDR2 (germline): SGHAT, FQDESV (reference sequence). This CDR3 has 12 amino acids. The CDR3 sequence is CASTSNTGELFF. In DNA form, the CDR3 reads TGTGCCAGCACTAGTAACACCGGGGAGCTGTTTTTT.

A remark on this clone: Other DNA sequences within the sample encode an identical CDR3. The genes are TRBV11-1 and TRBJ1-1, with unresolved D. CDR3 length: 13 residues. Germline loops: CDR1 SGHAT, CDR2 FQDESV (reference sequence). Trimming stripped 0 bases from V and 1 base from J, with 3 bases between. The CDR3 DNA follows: TGTGCCAGCAGCTTAGCGGGGAACACTGAAGCTTTCTTT. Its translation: CASSLAGNTEAFF.